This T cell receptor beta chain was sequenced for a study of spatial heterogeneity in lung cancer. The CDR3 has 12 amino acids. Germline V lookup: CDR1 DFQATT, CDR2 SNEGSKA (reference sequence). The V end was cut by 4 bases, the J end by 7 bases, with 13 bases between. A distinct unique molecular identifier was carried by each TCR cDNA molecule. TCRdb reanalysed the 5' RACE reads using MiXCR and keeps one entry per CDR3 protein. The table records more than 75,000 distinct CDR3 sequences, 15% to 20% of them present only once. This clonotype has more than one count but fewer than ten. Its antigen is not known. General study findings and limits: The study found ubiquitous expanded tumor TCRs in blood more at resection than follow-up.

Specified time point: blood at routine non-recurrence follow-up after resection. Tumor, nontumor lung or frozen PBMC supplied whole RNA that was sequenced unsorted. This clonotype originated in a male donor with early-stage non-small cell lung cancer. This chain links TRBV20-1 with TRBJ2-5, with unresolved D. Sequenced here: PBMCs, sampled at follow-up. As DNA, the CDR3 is TGCAGTGCTACGACCTCATCCGGGACCCAGTACTTC. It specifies CSATTSSGTQYF.